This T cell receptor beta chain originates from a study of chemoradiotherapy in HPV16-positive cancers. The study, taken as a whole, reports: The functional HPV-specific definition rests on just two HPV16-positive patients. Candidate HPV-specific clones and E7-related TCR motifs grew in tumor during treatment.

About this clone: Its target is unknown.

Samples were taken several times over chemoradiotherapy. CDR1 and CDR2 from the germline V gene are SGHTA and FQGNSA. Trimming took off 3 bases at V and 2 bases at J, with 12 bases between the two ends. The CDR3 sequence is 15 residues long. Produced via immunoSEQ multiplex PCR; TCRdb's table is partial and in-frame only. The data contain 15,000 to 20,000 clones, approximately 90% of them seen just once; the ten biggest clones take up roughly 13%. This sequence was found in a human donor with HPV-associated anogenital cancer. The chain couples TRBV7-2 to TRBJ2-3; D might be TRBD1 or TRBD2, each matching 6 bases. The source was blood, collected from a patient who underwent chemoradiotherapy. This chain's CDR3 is CASSFRGPNTDTQYF. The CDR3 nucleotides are TGTGCCAGCAGCTTCCGGGGGCCCAACACAGATACGCAGTATTTT.